This TCR beta chain was found in a study of OX40 agonist ivuxolimab in advanced cancers. About this clone: The antigen remains unidentified.

Whole-study findings and limits: Averaging showed that CD8+ T cells had more expanded clones than CD4+ did. Clonal expansion among partial responders at 0.1-3.0 mg/kg ranked near the lowest.

With 0 bases clipped from V and 3 bases from J, the junction kept 8 bases outside the gene matches. CDR3 length: 16 residues. Germline V gives CDR1 SGHVS, CDR2 FNYEAQ. Measured with immunoSEQ multiplex PCR; TCRdb has only the in-frame clones, and not every one. This sample carries around 69,000 clones, 75% to 85% of them seen once, and the ten largest clones take under 2%. The clonotype originates from an adult with an advanced solid tumor such as melanoma, head and neck, liver or kidney cancer. The material was CD4+ or CD8+ T cells sorted from blood, obtained in a trial of the OX40 agonist ivuxolimab. V gene TRBV7-6 combines with J gene TRBJ2-7, with TRBD1 identical over 7 bases. The DNA for the CDR3 is TGTGCCAGCAGCTTAGCAACAGGGGTCGCCTTCTACGAGCAGTACTTC. This codes for CASSLATGVAFYEQYF. Full variable domain (outside the CDR3, taken from reference TRBV7-6 and TRBJ2-7): GAGVSQSPRYKVTKRGQDVALRCDPISGHVSLYWYRQALGQGPEFLTYFNYEAQQDKSGLPNDRFSAERPEGSISTLTIQRTEQRDSAMYRCASSLATGVAFYEQYFGPGTRLTVT.